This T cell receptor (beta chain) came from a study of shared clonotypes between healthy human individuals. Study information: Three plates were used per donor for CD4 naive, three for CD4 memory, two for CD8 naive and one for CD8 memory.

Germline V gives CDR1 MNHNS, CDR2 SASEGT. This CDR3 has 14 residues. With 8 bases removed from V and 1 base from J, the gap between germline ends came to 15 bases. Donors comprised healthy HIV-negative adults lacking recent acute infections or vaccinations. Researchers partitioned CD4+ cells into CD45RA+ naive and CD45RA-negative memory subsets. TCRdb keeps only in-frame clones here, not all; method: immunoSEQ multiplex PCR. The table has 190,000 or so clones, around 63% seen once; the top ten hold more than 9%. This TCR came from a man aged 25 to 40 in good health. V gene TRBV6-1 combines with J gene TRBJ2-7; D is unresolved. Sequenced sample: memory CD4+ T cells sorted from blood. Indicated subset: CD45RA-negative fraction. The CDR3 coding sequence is TGTGCCAGCCGCCCCTCCCGGTCGTCCTACGAGCAGTACTTC. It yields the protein CASRPSRSSYEQYF.